The text below deals with one TCR beta chain. Patients at the Seattle site were enrolled during active infection and followed longitudinally. The data originate from a study of blood T cell repertoires in COVID-19. Study as a whole: Sources were T cells, B-cell-depleted T cells, or PBMCs; the material itself was cDNA or gDNA.

V lost 2 bases and J lost 5; bases outside the gene matches: 6. Germline CDR1 is SGHVS and CDR2 is FQNEAQ. The CDR3 is 15 residues long. Source study methods: Reference gene primer amplification yielded estimated nucleated cell counts. Profiled with immunoSEQ multiplex PCR; TCRdb holds only in-frame clones, not every one. The DNA gave D and trimming, while V, J and clone size come from that table. Of under 400,000 clones in the sample, over 75% were seen once. The sequenced sample consisted of peripheral blood. This TCR derives from a woman in her 30s with COVID-19, enrolled during active disease. This chain links TRBV7-8 with TRBJ2-5; TRBD2 matches 9 bases. The CDR3 spells CASSLLRGRGETQYF. In DNA form, the CDR3 reads TGTGCCAGCAGCTTACTCCGCGGGAGGGGGGAGACCCAGTACTTC.